These T cell receptor beta chains were read from a single sample in a study of cytomegalovirus exposure and HLA in healthy donors. Data came from immunoSEQ multiplex PCR; TCRdb stores just in-frame clones and leaves some out. The data show about 88,000 clones, over 80% seen once. The sequenced sample consisted of PBMCs. These receptors all stem from a man aged 18 to 29 in good health and CMV-seronegative. Each CDR3 is given with its conserved first and last residue. Fields, in order: clone size, J gene, D gene, V gene, CDR3 protein, CDR3 DNA. The D gene is left open where the match is weak. Clone size is shown for a subset of rows, as once, few, many or a class of expanded clone.

once TRBJ2-1 TRBD2 TRBV7-9 CASSVNSGSYNEQFF TGTGCCAGCAGCGTAAATAGCGGGAGCTACAATGAGCAGTTCTTC
NA TRBJ2-3 NA TRBV28 CASSGRRSDTQYF TGTGCCAGCAGTGGACGGAGGTCAGATACGCAGTATTTT
few TRBJ2-3 NA TRBV6-5 CAVSRGTDTQYF TGTGCCGTAAGCAGGGGCACAGATACGCAGTATTTT
NA TRBJ1-1 NA TRBV7-8 CASSLMTTGKTSNTEAFF TGTGCCAGCAGCCTAATGACGACGGGAAAAACCTCGAACACTGAAGCTTTCTTT
NA TRBJ1-1 NA TRBV7-9 CASSLVSVNTEAFF TGTGCCAGCAGCTTAGTTTCTGTGAACACTGAAGCTTTCTTT
NA TRBJ2-3 TRBD2 TRBV18 CASSPLAAGTDTQYF TGTGCCAGCTCACCGCTAGCGGCCGGCACAGATACGCAGTATTTT
NA TRBJ2-1 NA TRBV2 CASTPHPRGQFF TGTGCCAGCACGCCACACCCCCGTGGGCAGTTCTTC
NA TRBJ2-5 NA TRBV11-2 CASSSSGGRETQYF TGTGCCAGCAGCTCGTCTGGGGGCCGGGAGACCCAGTACTTC
NA TRBJ1-2 NA TRBV5-1 CASSFQGDYGYTF TGCGCCAGCAGCTTCCAAGGGGACTATGGCTACACCTTC
NA TRBJ2-1 NA TRBV10-3 CAIRDSSYNEQFF TGTGCCATCAGGGACAGTTCCTACAATGAGCAGTTCTTC
once TRBJ1-2 TRBD1 TRBV18 CASSPRTGGFNYGYTF TGTGCCAGCTCACCCCGGACAGGGGGCTTTAACTATGGCTACACCTTC
NA TRBJ1-2 TRBD1 TRBV28 CASIGGADYGYTF TGTGCCAGCATAGGGGGCGCGGACTATGGCTACACCTTC
once TRBJ2-7 TRBD2 TRBV5-1 CASSPASGGYEQYF TGCGCCAGCAGCCCGGCTAGCGGAGGGTACGAGCAGTACTTC
NA TRBJ2-2 NA TRBV7-9 CASSLVLRGDVSGELFF TGTGCCAGCAGCTTAGTGTTAAGGGGCGATGTATCCGGGGAGCTGTTTTTT
NA TRBJ2-4 NA TRBV30 CAWSVQKVAKNIQYF TGTGCCTGGAGTGTACAGAAGGTAGCCAAAAACATTCAGTACTTC
NA TRBJ2-2 NA TRBV28 CASKGRGYTGELFF TGTGCCAGCAAGGGGAGGGGGTACACCGGGGAGCTGTTTTTT
NA TRBJ2-5 NA TRBV6-1 CASRSGQLETQYF TGTGCCAGCAGATCAGGACAGTTAGAGACCCAGTACTTC
NA TRBJ2-1 TRBD2 TRBV5-4 CASLSGRAPNEQFF TGTGCCAGCTTAAGCGGGAGGGCCCCGAATGAGCAGTTCTTC
NA TRBJ2-1 TRBD1 TRBV7-3 CASSHSGQYNEQFF TGTGCCAGCAGCCACTCGGGACAGTACAATGAGCAGTTCTTC
NA TRBJ2-7 NA TRBV7-2 CASSLRGAYEQYF TGTGCCAGCAGCTTAAGGGGCGCCTACGAGCAGTACTTC
NA TRBJ1-4 NA TRBV19 CASSIPRAEKLFF TGTGCCAGTAGTATCCCCCGAGCGGAAAAACTGTTTTTT
NA TRBJ2-1 TRBD2 TRBV7-8 CASSQTSGSSYNEQFF TGTGCCAGCAGCCAAACTAGCGGGAGTTCCTACAATGAGCAGTTCTTC
once TRBJ2-7 NA TRBV9 CASSAALGGPYEQYF TGTGCCAGCAGCGCCGCCTTAGGGGGTCCCTACGAGCAGTACTTC
NA TRBJ2-7 TRBD2 TRBV2 CASTYSGSSYEQYF TGTGCCAGCACCTACAGCGGGAGTTCCTACGAGCAGTACTTC
once TRBJ1-3 NA TRBV7-3 CASSFNSGNTIYF TGTGCCAGCAGCTTCAACAGTGGAAACACCATATATTTT
NA TRBJ2-2 TRBD2 TRBV6-4 CASSGTSGSTGELFF TGTGCCAGCAGTGGGACTAGCGGGAGCACCGGGGAGCTGTTTTTT
NA TRBJ2-2 NA TRBV11-2 CASSLGQLNTGELFF TGTGCCAGCAGCTTAGGACAGTTGAACACCGGGGAGCTGTTTTTT
few TRBJ1-1 TRBD1 TRBV6-6 CASSYRGTDNEAFF TGTGCCAGCAGTTACCGGGGGACAGATAATGAAGCTTTCTTT
NA TRBJ2-7 NA TRBV28 CASSLSSGSHEQYF TGTGCCAGCAGTTTATCCAGCGGCAGCCACGAGCAGTACTTC